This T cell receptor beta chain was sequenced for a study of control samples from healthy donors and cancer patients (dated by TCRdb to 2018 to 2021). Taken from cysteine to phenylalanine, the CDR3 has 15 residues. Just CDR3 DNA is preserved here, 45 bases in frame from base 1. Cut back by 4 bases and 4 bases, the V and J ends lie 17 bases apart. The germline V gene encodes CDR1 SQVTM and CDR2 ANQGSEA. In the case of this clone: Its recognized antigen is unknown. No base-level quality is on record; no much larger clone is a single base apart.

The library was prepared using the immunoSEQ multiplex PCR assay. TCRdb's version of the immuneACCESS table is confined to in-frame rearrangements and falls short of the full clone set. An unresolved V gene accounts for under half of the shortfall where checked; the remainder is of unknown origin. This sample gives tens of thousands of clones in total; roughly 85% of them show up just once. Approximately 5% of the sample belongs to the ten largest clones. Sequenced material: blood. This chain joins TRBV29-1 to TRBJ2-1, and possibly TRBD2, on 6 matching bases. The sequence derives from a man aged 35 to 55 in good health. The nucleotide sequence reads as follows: TGCAGCGTTGGCTTGGAAATAGCGGTATACAATGAGCAGTTCTTC. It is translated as CSVGLEIAVYNEQFF.